Sequencing of this TCR beta chain was carried out in a study of blood T cell repertoires in COVID-19. Background on the study: COVID-19 samples collected from the United States, Italy and Spain covered acute and convalescent phases. The cDNA or gDNA used as material had been derived from T cells, B-cell-depleted T cells, or PBMCs.

The germline V gene encodes CDR1 ENHRY and CDR2 SYGVKD. The CDR3 has 16 amino acids. J was trimmed by 3 bases and V by 3 bases; bases with no gene match: 11. This clone showed up just once. Authors' analysis steps: Estimated nucleated cell counts came from reference gene primer amplification. Profiled with immunoSEQ multiplex PCR; TCRdb holds only in-frame clones, not every one. V and J calls and clone size follow that table, whereas D and trimming were derived from the DNA. The table has about 330,000 clones, roughly 87% seen once. This sequence joins TRBV10-3 and TRBJ2-7, with 7 bases matching TRBD2. The source is a man under 40 with COVID-19, enrolled during active disease. Sequenced material: peripheral blood. CDR3 protein: CAISEASGTNFYEQYF. The CDR3 bases are TGTGCCATCAGTGAAGCTAGCGGAACGAACTTCTACGAGCAGTACTTC.